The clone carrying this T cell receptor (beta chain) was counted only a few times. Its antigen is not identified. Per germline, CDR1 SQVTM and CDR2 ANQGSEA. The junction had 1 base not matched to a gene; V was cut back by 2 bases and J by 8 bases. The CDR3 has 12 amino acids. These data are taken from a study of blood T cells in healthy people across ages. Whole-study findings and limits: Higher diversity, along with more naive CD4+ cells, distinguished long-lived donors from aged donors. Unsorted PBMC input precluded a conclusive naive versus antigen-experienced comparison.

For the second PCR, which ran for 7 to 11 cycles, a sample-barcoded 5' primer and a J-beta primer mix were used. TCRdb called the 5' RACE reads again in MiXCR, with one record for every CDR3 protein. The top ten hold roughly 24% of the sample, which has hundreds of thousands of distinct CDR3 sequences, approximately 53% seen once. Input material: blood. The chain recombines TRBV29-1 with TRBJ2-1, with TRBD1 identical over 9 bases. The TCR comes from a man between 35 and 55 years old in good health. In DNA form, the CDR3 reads TGCAGCGTTGAAACAGGGGGCGATGAGCAGTTCTTC. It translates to CSVETGGDEQFF.